Presented here are 32 T cell receptor beta chains from one specimen sequenced in a study of CD8+ T cells in alopecia areata. It was cDNA, reverse transcribed from extracted RNA, that served as the sequencing template. Assay used: immunoSEQ multiplex PCR; TCRdb lists only in-frame clones, some missing. This sample has a few hundred thousand clones, with 30% to 40% found just once. Treatment given: oral pan-JAK inhibitor, 5-10 mg twice daily. Sequenced here: CD4+ T cells sorted from blood, sampled at approximately week 30, from a patient treated with tofacitinib. Source of these receptors: a human donor with alopecia areata.

The rearrangement joins TRBV2 to TRBJ2-7; the D call may be TRBD1 or TRBD2 (6 bases each). The V end lost 11 bases, the J end lost 2 bases, and 19 bases lay between the germline ends. This CDR3 region has 14 residues. Germline V gene lookup returns CDR1 SNHLY and CDR2 FYNNEI. CDR3 sequence (DNA): TGTGCCTCCTACCCCCGGGGGCGTCCCTACGAGCAGTACTTC. Translation gives CASYPRGRPYEQYF.

The chain carries TRBV29-1 and TRBJ2-7; TRBD1 matches at 9 bases. This CDR3 comprises 12 residues. Germline-derived CDR1 and CDR2 are SQVTM and ANQGSEA. V lost 4 bases and J lost 2; bases outside the gene matches: 0. CDR3 residues: CSVGQGAYEQYF. The CDR3 DNA is TGCAGCGTTGGACAGGGGGCCTACGAGCAGTACTTC.

The V call is TRBV5-6, the J call TRBJ2-4, with D possibly being TRBD2 (5 bases). V was cut by 0 bases and J by 2 bases, with 12 bases left in between. CDR3 length equals 16 residues. CDR1 and CDR2 (germline): SGHDT, YYEEEE. This CDR3 reads CASSLVQRWTKNIQYF. Here the CDR3 DNA reads TGTGCCAGCAGCTTGGTTCAGCGGTGGACCAAAAACATTCAGTACTTC.

This clone was detected a few times. The chain recombines TRBV7-9 with TRBJ1-5; D ambiguous. Deletions cut 1 base from V and 6 bases from J, with 7 bases between. The CDR3 is 13 residues long. Germline V gene data show CDR1 as SEHNR and CDR2 as FQNEAQ (reference sequence). The CDR3 here is CASSLEGVQPQHF. Here the CDR3 DNA reads TGTGCCAGCAGCTTAGAGGGTGTTCAGCCCCAGCATTTT. Looking up the rest from reference TRBV7-9 and TRBJ1-5 gives the full variable domain: DTGVSQNPRHKITKRGQNVTFRCDPISEHNRLYWYRQTLGQGPEFLTYFQNEAQLEKSRLLSDRFSAERPKGSFSTLEIQRTEQGDSAMYLCASSLEGVQPQHFGDGTRLSIL.

The chain employs TRBV18 and TRBJ2-7, with D tentatively TRBD1 (6 bases). The CDR3 is made up of 14 amino acids. The germline V gene has CDR1 KGHSH and CDR2 LQKENI. Trimming cost V 2 bases and J 6 bases, with 14 bases left between them. CDR3 in DNA: TGTGCCAGCTCACCAACAGGACAGACCCCCGAGCAGTACTTC. Its translation: CASSPTGQTPEQYF.

The chain carries TRBV29-1 and TRBJ1-1, with D possibly TRBD1 on 5 matching bases. CDR1 SQVTM and CDR2 ANQGSEA come from the germline V gene. This CDR3 spans 11 amino acids. Trimming removed 6 bases from V and 6 bases from J, with 11 bases in between. CDR3 in DNA: TGCAGCGTGGGACGGGTAGCTGAAGCTTTCTTT. Its protein product is CSVGRVAEAFF.

The gene calls are TRBV28 and TRBJ2-1; perhaps TRBD2 as D (6 bases). CDR1 is MDHEN, CDR2 SYDVKM, per germline. Trimming shortened V by 5 bases and J by 8 bases, and 16 bases separated the two germline ends. The CDR3 is 14 amino acids. CDR3 protein: CASSGNAGRYEQFF. The CDR3 DNA follows: TGTGCCAGCAGTGGGAACGCGGGGCGGTATGAGCAGTTCTTC.

This clone was counted a few times. This chain links TRBV2 with TRBJ2-5; maybe TRBD2 (5 bases). Between the trimmed V and J ends, which lost 6 bases and 4 bases, there was a span of 9 bases. The CDR3 loop spans 12 amino acids. Germline CDR1 SNHLY, CDR2 FYNNEI. In nucleotides, the CDR3 is TGTGCCAGCAGCGTCCGGGGAGAGACCCAGTACTTC. This gives the protein CASSVRGETQYF.

Only a few counts were recorded for this clone. The chain has TRBV23-1 and TRBJ1-1, with 7 positions matching TRBD1. TRBV23-1 is an ORF; its function is uncertain. The J segment lost 3 bases and the V segment lost 2 bases, leaving 15 bases of the junction unmatched. This CDR3 region has 18 residues. The CDR3 region has the DNA TGCGCCAGCAGTCAAGACAGGGAACAAAGATATAAGGACACTGAAGCTTTCTTT. Its translation is CASSQDREQRYKDTEAFF.

The gene calls are TRBV7-8 and TRBJ2-4; the match to TRBD2 covers 8 bases. V dropped 5 bases and J dropped 4; count of bases not matched to a gene: 7. Germline V lookup: CDR1 SGHVS, CDR2 FQNEAQ. CDR3 length equals 15 residues. CDR3 nucleotides: TGTGCCAGCAGCATCGTAGCGGGGATGAAAAACATTCAGTACTTC. Translating gives CASSIVAGMKNIQYF.

The rearrangement joins TRBV6-5 to TRBJ2-2; D is undetermined. V was pared by 5 bases and J by 0 bases, with 10 bases between. The CDR3 contains 15 residues. Germline loops: CDR1 MNHEY, CDR2 SVGAGI. The chain's CDR3 is CASSGGVANTGELFF. The CDR3 nucleotides read TGTGCCAGCAGTGGCGGAGTCGCGAACACCGGGGAGCTGTTTTTT.

This clone has a handful of counts. The V gene is TRBV7-9, the J gene TRBJ2-7, with D perhaps TRBD1 or TRBD2 (5 bases each). CDR1 is SEHNR and CDR2 is FQNEAQ in the germline V gene (reference sequence). Trimming removed 5 bases from V and 3 bases from J, with 8 bases in between. There are 12 residues in the CDR3. In DNA form, the CDR3 reads TGTGCCAGCAGCGGGACGGTCTACGAGCAGTACTTC. Translated: CASSGTVYEQYF.

This clone was seen only a few times. The chain carries TRBV4-1 and TRBJ2-6; 7 positions agree with TRBD2. The CDR3 runs to 17 residues. Germline lookup yields CDR1 MGHRA and CDR2 YSYEKL. The ends lost 1 base at V and 2 bases at J; junction bases unmatched: 5. The CDR3 protein is CASSQGEGAPGANVLTF. The CDR3 DNA follows: TGCGCCAGCAGCCAAGGGGAGGGAGCCCCTGGGGCCAACGTCCTGACTTTC.

This chain connects TRBV5-4 to TRBJ2-5; 13 bases agree with TRBD2. This CDR3 comprises 16 residues. Germline loops: CDR1 SGHNT, CDR2 YYREEE (reference sequence). V was pared by 3 bases and J by 5 bases, with 7 bases of the junction left unmatched. The CDR3 sequence: CASSSGLAGVSETQYF. In DNA form, the CDR3 reads TGTGCCAGCAGCTCTGGACTAGCGGGAGTGAGTGAGACCCAGTACTTC.

The chain couples TRBV7-3 to TRBJ2-7, with D unclear. With 4 bases removed from V and 3 bases from J, the gap between germline ends came to 13 bases. Germline V gene sequence: CDR1 SGHTA, CDR2 FQGTGA. The CDR3 runs to 14 residues. The CDR3 coding sequence is TGTGCCAGCAGCTCACTCCCAGGAGACTACGAGCAGTACTTC. Its translation is CASSSLPGDYEQYF. Combining the CDR3 with reference TRBV7-3 and TRBJ2-7 gives the whole variable domain GAGVSQTPSNKVTEKGKYVELRCDPISGHTALYWYRQSLGQGPEFLIYFQGTGAADDSGLPNDRFFAVRPEGSVSTLKIQRTERGDSAVYLCASSSLPGDYEQYFGPGTRLTVT.

The chain is built from TRBV7-9 and TRBJ2-3, with D possibly TRBD2 on 6 matching bases. V was cut by 4 bases and J by 2 bases, with 10 bases left in between. The CDR3 is 14 residues long. CDR1 SEHNR and CDR2 FQNEAQ come from the germline V gene (reference sequence). The CDR3 loop reads CASSSWTNTDTQYF. CDR3 bases: TGTGCCAGCAGCTCATGGACTAACACAGATACGCAGTATTTT. The variable domain in full, with the rest retrieved from reference TRBV7-9 and TRBJ2-3, is DTGVSQNPRHKITKRGQNVTFRCDPISEHNRLYWYRQTLGQGPEFLTYFQNEAQLEKSRLLSDRFSAERPKGSFSTLEIQRTEQGDSAMYLCASSSWTNTDTQYFGPGTRLTVL.

This clone was counted a few times. The gene calls are TRBV30 and TRBJ1-1; D is undetermined. The CDR3 runs to 13 residues. Trimming took off 5 bases at V and 4 bases at J, with 14 bases between the two ends. The germline V gene has CDR1 GTSNPN and CDR2 SVGIG (reference sequence). In nucleotides, the CDR3 is TGTGCCTGGGGGGTATCGGCGGGCACTGAAGCTTTCTTT. Translated: CAWGVSAGTEAFF.

The rearrangement joins TRBV9 to TRBJ1-4; D uncertain. The CDR3 has 13 residues. Germline V gene sequence: CDR1 SGDLS, CDR2 YYNGEE. The V and J ends lost 5 bases and 2 bases respectively, with 7 bases between them. The CDR3: CASRAPTNEKLFF. As DNA, the CDR3 is TGTGCCAGCAGGGCCCCCACTAATGAAAAACTGTTTTTT.

J is TRBJ1-1 and V is TRBV9; 7 bases are a match to TRBD1. The trim removed 4 bases at V and 0 bases at J, leaving 9 bases unmatched. In germline, CDR1 is SGDLS, CDR2 YYNGEE. The CDR3 consists of 16 residues. CDR3 DNA sequence: TGTGCCAGCAGCCCAGCCGTGGGACAGCTGAACACTGAAGCTTTCTTT. Residues: CASSPAVGQLNTEAFF. The full variable domain, its missing parts supplied by reference TRBV9 and TRBJ1-1, is DSGVTQTPKHLITATGQRVTLRCSPRSGDLSVYWYQQSLDQGLQFLIQYYNGEERAKGNILERFSAQQFPDLHSELNLSSLELGDSALYFCASSPAVGQLNTEAFFGQGTRLTVV.

V is TRBV27 and J is TRBJ1-1; D is uncertain. With 1 base removed from V and 0 bases from J, the gap between germline ends came to 9 bases. CDR3 length: 15 amino acids. CDR1 is MNHEY and CDR2 is SMNVEV in the germline V gene (reference sequence). CDR3 in amino acids: CASSLLGHLNTEAFF. For the CDR3, the DNA is TGTGCCAGCAGTTTATTAGGGCATCTGAACACTGAAGCTTTCTTT.

As regards this clone: Other DNA sequences in the same sample also yield this CDR3. The chain couples TRBV29-1 to TRBJ1-1; D unresolved. The CDR3 length is 12 residues. The germline gives CDR1 SQVTM, CDR2 ANQGSEA. V dropped 4 bases and J dropped 0 bases, with 6 bases sitting between them. The CDR3 spells CSVGGMNTEAFF. CDR3 DNA sequence: TGCAGCGTTGGCGGGATGAACACTGAAGCTTTCTTT.

In this sample, this clone turned up a few times. The rearrangement uses TRBV19 and TRBJ1-2; D gene ambiguous. This CDR3 comprises 11 residues. Trimming cost V 11 bases and J 5 bases, with 12 bases left between them. Germline CDR1 is LNHDA and CDR2 is SQIVND (reference sequence). The CDR3 reads CAVSDLYGYTF. The CDR3 nucleotides are TGTGCCGTATCAGACCTATATGGCTACACCTTC.

A few counts support this clone. V and J are TRBV18 and TRBJ2-4, with D tentatively TRBD2 (6 bases). This CDR3 spans 13 amino acids. Between the trimmed V and J ends, which lost 0 bases and 9 bases, there was a span of 9 bases. CDR1 is KGHSH, CDR2 LQKENI, per germline. CDR3 DNA sequence: TGTGCCAGCTCACCACCGGAGGGAGGCATTCAGTACTTC. It yields the protein CASSPPEGGIQYF.

A note on this clone: A read error may produce the germline difference seen at one junction end. This chain connects TRBV18 to TRBJ1-4; D not certain. Germline CDR1 KGHSH, CDR2 LQKENI. The CDR3 is 15 residues long. The CDR3 coding sequence is TGTGCCAGCTCCCCACAGACTGGAGCTAATGAAAAACTGTTTTTT. Translating it yields CASSPQTGANEKLFF.

A few counts support this clone. The chain couples TRBV6-6 to TRBJ2-2; 9 bases line up with TRBD2. Germline V lookup: CDR1 MNHNY, CDR2 SVGAGI (reference sequence). This CDR3 is built from 15 residues. With V trimmed by 3 bases and J by 5 bases, 4 bases remained unmatched. In nucleotides, the CDR3 is TGTGCCAGCAGTTATAGCGGGAGAAAAACCGGGGAGCTGTTTTTT. As protein: CASSYSGRKTGELFF.

J is TRBJ1-6 and V is TRBV5-1; no clear D. In germline, CDR1 is SGHRS, CDR2 YFSETQ. The CDR3 contains 15 residues. The germline V and J ends were trimmed by 0 bases and 0 bases, with 4 bases remaining between them. CDR3 region: CASSLGSSYNSPLHF. CDR3 nucleotide sequence: TGCGCCAGCAGCTTGGGGAGCTCCTATAATTCACCCCTCCACTTT. The full variable domain, with the rest looked up from reference TRBV5-1 and TRBJ1-6, is KAGVTQTPRYLIKTRGQQVTLSCSPISGHRSVSWYQQTPGQGLQFLFEYFSETQRNKGNFPGRFSGRQFSNSRSEMNVSTLELGDSALYLCASSLGSSYNSPLHFGNGTRLTVT.

V and J are TRBV5-1 and TRBJ1-1, with a weak D call TRBD1 (5 bases). Germline values: CDR1 SGHRS, CDR2 YFSETQ. Deletions cut 4 bases from V and 5 bases from J, with 12 bases between. The CDR3 covers 13 residues. CDR3 DNA sequence: TGCGCCAGCAGCGGGACCGAGAAGACTGAAGCTTTCTTT. This gives the protein CASSGTEKTEAFF. Full variable domain (rest looked up from reference TRBV5-1 and TRBJ1-1): KAGVTQTPRYLIKTRGQQVTLSCSPISGHRSVSWYQQTPGQGLQFLFEYFSETQRNKGNFPGRFSGRQFSNSRSEMNVSTLELGDSALYLCASSGTEKTEAFFGQGTRLTVV.

This chain connects TRBV5-1 to TRBJ2-7, with D possibly matching TRBD1 (5 bases). Germline V gene data show CDR1 as SGHRS and CDR2 as YFSETQ. The CDR3 is made up of 12 amino acids. The V and J ends lost 2 bases and 2 bases respectively, with 5 bases between them. The CDR3 nucleotides are TGCGCCAGCAGCTTAGGGGCCTACGAGCAGTACTTC. Amino acids: CASSLGAYEQYF.

The chain recombines TRBV30 with TRBJ1-4, with 8 bases lining up with TRBD1. This CDR3 has 14 amino acids. Germline CDR1 is GTSNPN and CDR2 is SVGIG (reference sequence). V trimming: 0 bases; J trimming: 10 bases; junction bases outside the gene matches: 7. CDR3 in DNA: TGTGCCTGGAGTGTGGGGACAGGCGGTCGAAAACTGTTTTTT. Its translation is CAWSVGTGGRKLFF.

There are a few counts of this clone. The J gene is TRBJ1-1, the V gene TRBV30; 7 nucleotides align to TRBD1. V lost 0 bases to trimming and J lost 5 bases; unmatched junction nucleotides: 3. The CDR3 loop spans 13 amino acids. Germline CDR1 is GTSNPN and CDR2 is SVGIG (reference sequence). The CDR3 here is CAWSVQQGTEAFF. The CDR3 nucleotides are TGTGCCTGGAGTGTACAACAGGGGACTGAAGCTTTCTTT.

The genes are TRBV5-1 and TRBJ2-7, with D possibly being TRBD2 (6 bases). CDR3 length: 14 residues. CDR1 is SGHRS, CDR2 YFSETQ, per germline. V was cut by 0 bases and J by 2 bases, with 9 bases left in between. The CDR3 is CASSLAASAYEQYF. The DNA of the CDR3 is TGCGCCAGCAGCTTGGCGGCTAGCGCCTACGAGCAGTACTTC.

This clone showed up just a few times. J is TRBJ2-2 and V is TRBV7-8; no clear D. CDR1 is SGHVS and CDR2 is FQNEAQ in the germline V gene. The germline V and J ends were trimmed by 3 bases and 1 base, with 6 bases remaining between them. This CDR3 spans 14 amino acids. The CDR3 bases are TGTGCCAGCAGCTTGTCAAAGAACACCGGGGAGCTGTTTTTT. It translates to CASSLSKNTGELFF.